This T cell receptor beta chain was sequenced for a study of T cell changes during pregnancy in multiple sclerosis. CDR1 is SGHVS and CDR2 is FQNEAQ in the germline V gene. This CDR3 has 14 residues. After removal of 5 bases from V and 3 bases from J, the junction contained 4 bases not matched to a gene. The method was immunoSEQ multiplex PCR; TCRdb's version includes in-frame clones alone and lacks a portion of them. The table includes 85,000 to 130,000 clones, about 94% detected once. Sequencing used peripheral blood, obtained before pregnancy. The V and J genes are TRBV7-8 and TRBJ1-5; 7 bases align to TRBD1. This sequence originates from a female donor with multiple sclerosis, enrolled in a pregnancy study. The CDR3 is CASSGTVLNQPQHF. The DNA for the CDR3 is TGTGCCAGCAGCGGGACAGTCCTCAATCAGCCCCAGCATTTT.